Following are 6 T cell receptor beta chains from one sample sequenced in a study of blood T cell repertoires in COVID-19. Method: immunoSEQ multiplex PCR; TCRdb's copy keeps in-frame clones and lacks some. The table lists about 200,000 clones, more than 75% of them singletons, with 9.5% to 15% in the top ten. Sequencing was done on a sample of peripheral blood. The receptor set was obtained from a woman aged 40 to 50 with acute or convalescent COVID-19.

The chain employs TRBV5-5 and TRBJ2-1; tentative D call: TRBD2 (5 bases). The CDR3 runs 16 residues. Germline values: CDR1 SGHKS, CDR2 YYEKEE (reference sequence). V dropped 0 bases and J dropped 5 bases, with 15 bases sitting between them. In DNA, the CDR3 is TGTGCCAGCAGCTTGGAGGGCCCCGAGGGCGACAATGAGCAGTTCTTC. Translation gives CASSLEGPEGDNEQFF.

A single count supports this clone. The junction shows a germline mismatch at one end, possibly a read error. The CDR3 sequence is CASSQDRGAGTTF. CDR3 bases: TGTGCCAGCAGCCAAGATCGAGGAGCGGGGACAACTTTC. The chain couples TRBV3-1 (or the pseudogene TRBV3-2) to TRBJ2-7, with a possible D match to TRBD2 (7 bases). Germline V gene lookup returns CDR1 LGHDT and CDR2 YNNKEL (reference sequence). The CDR3 sequence is 13 residues long.

The rearrangement joins TRBV6-6 to TRBJ2-5; the D gene is possibly TRBD1 (6 bases). The germline V and J ends were trimmed by 5 bases and 9 bases, with 19 bases remaining between them. The CDR3 length is 14 residues. CDR1 is MNHNY, CDR2 SVGAGI, per germline (reference sequence). The CDR3: CASSHLPEPGAQYF. CDR3 DNA sequence: TGTGCCAGCAGTCATCTCCCGGAACCAGGGGCCCAGTACTTC.

The count of this clone is one. The chain joins TRBV6-5 to TRBJ2-1, with 8 positions matching TRBD2. Germline CDR1 MNHEY, CDR2 SVGAGI. The ends lost 2 bases at V and 6 bases at J; junction bases unmatched: 6. This CDR3 comprises 15 residues. CDR3 residues: CASSYGSGGLNEQFF. The CDR3 DNA reads as TGTGCCAGCAGTTACGGCAGCGGGGGCCTCAATGAGCAGTTCTTC.

J is TRBJ2-7 and V is TRBV7-9; 9 bases are shared with TRBD1. The ends lost 6 bases at V and 1 base at J; junction bases unmatched: 4. The CDR3 runs 14 residues. Germline values: CDR1 SEHNR, CDR2 FQNEAQ (reference sequence). The chain's CDR3 is CASRRQGGSYEQYF. CDR3 DNA: TGTGCCAGCAGGCGACAGGGGGGTTCCTACGAGCAGTACTTC.

This clone was picked up one time. This sequence joins TRBV7-3 and TRBJ1-1; no definite D call. CDR3 size: 13 residues. Germline CDR1 is SGHTA and CDR2 is FQGTGA. Trimming removed 5 bases at V and 1 base at J, with 8 bases between. The chain's CDR3 is CASSPDWNTEAFF. CDR3 nucleotide sequence: TGTGCCAGCAGCCCCGACTGGAACACTGAAGCTTTCTTT.